This T cell receptor (beta chain) was documented in a study of cytomegalovirus exposure and HLA in healthy donors. A multiplex PCR was run with 60 Vbeta primers and 13 Jbeta primers. Using immunoSEQ multiplex PCR, the repertoire was profiled, and TCRdb retains in-frame clones only, with some absent. The table lists around 120,000 clones, roughly 85% of them singletons. In regard to this clone: Its target is not known.

Germline V gene sequence: CDR1 SEHNR, CDR2 FQNEAQ (reference sequence). V lost 5 bases and J 2 bases, leaving 14 bases between the germline ends. The CDR3 sequence is 15 residues long. Study findings and constraints: Relative to the approximately 670-donor mean, N-insertions were reportedly fewer in an Asian-associated ancestry cluster in a later analysis. The authors later found TCR association rates varying by HLA locus, with DRB1 most and HLA-C fewest. CMV antigen specificity was confirmed in vitro for a few CMV-associated chains.

Sequenced input: PBMCs. The TCR originated in a boy aged 5-17 years in good health and CMV-seronegative. This chain joins TRBV7-9 and TRBJ2-3, with a tentative D call TRBD2 (6 bases). The CDR3 bases are TGTGCCAGCAGCCTTATTGGAGGGAACACAGATACGCAGTATTTT. Protein sequence: CASSLIGGNTDTQYF.